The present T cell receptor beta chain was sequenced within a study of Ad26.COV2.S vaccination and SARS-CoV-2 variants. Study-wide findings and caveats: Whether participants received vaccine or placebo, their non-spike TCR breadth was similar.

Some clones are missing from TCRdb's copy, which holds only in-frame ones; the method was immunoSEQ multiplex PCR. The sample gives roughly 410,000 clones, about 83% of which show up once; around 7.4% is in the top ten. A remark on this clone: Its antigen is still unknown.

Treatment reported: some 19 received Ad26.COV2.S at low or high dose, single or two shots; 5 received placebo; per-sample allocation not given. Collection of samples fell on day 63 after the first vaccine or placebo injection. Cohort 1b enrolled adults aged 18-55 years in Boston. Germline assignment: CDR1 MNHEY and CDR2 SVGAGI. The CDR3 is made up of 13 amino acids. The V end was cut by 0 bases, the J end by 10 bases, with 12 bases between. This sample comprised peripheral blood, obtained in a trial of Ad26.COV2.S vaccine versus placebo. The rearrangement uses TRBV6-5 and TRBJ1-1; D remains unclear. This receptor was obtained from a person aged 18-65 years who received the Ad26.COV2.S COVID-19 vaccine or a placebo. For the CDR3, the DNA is TGTGCCAGCAGTTACTCCCCCAGTGTGGGAGCTTTCTTT. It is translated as CASSYSPSVGAFF.